This T cell receptor (beta chain) was obtained from a study of neurological immune-mediated disorders (dated 2019 in TCRdb). Describing the broader study: Peripheral blood TCR-beta repertoires from patients with HTLV-I-associated myelopathy (HAM/TSP), patients with multiple sclerosis, and healthy controls were compared in the study using UMI-based sequencing. Of the roughly 71 subjects in the cohort, around 14 were HAM/TSP patients, approximately 34 were multiple sclerosis patients, and about 20 were healthy controls. Alongside PBMC samples, the set of about 100 TCR-beta libraries contained longitudinal samples, technical triplicates, and paired CD4+ and CD8+ T-cell subsets that had been sorted. Study-wide conclusions, independent of this receptor: TCR clonal expansion was highest in HAM/TSP patients and lowest in MS patients, with MS patients falling below even healthy controls. Expanded clones from different subjects shared no identical CDR3 amino acid sequences, which suggests that TCR-beta repertoires were private in all groups.

This clonotype showed up many times. Its antigen is currently not known. One base away there is no much larger clone; base qualities are not given. To synthesize cDNA, template-switch 5'RACE was performed with a primer carrying a 10-nucleotide random unique molecular identifier so that each TCR transcript was tagged. Every sequencing run covered 15-18 subjects and yielded more than 170 million TCR-beta sequences. Total RNA was extracted with the RNeasy kit. TCR-beta VDJ regions were amplified with primers for the TCR constant region and the 5'RACE anchor, using the KAPA Real-time Library Amplification kit. Sample indexes and Illumina adaptors were added in a first PCR, after which library yield was increased in a second PCR. After purification with Ampure beads, the TCR product of roughly 650 bp was size-selected on a 2% E-gel SizeSelection system. Library quality was checked on a Bioanalyzer, concentration was measured with Qubit, and libraries were quantified with the Kapa Library Quantification kit before pooling. An Illumina HiSeq 2500 sequenced the libraries paired-end 2 x 150 bp. To increase sequence diversity, roughly 24-31% phiX was spiked into each library pool. The authors' analysis ran thus. The quality-filtered reads were processed with the UMI-based MiGEC pipeline, whose error correction step removed more than 80% of the raw TCR sequences. VDJ genes were aligned to IMGT germline references, and clonotypes were defined by unique CDR3 amino acid sequence plus V-J genes. Clonal expansion, Shannon diversity, and CDR3 relatedness (CalcPairwiseDistances, ClusterSamples) were evaluated with VDJtools, and phylogenetic trees were built with CLCbio workbench. Expanded clones were defined as having at least 8 unique UMIs, based on coefficient-of-variation modelling across technical triplicates. The public reads were quality trimmed at Q25 with fastp and then assembled into clones with MiXCR by TCRdb, keeping productive beta chains. A single entry per CDR3 protein holds the most common genes and DNA from its merged rows. The V and J calls reflect TCRdb's pipeline rather than the authors' work. The sample records fewer than 45,000 distinct CDR3 sequences, less than 8.5% of which are singletons. The ten largest clones capture 4.4% of the sample.

Blood bank volunteers in Maryland, USA served as the healthy controls. Unsorted PBMC libraries were generated from 2 million PBMCs stored in RNAlater at -80 °C until RNA extraction. PBMCs were separated from peripheral blood using Ficoll-Hypaque density gradient centrifugation and then cryopreserved in liquid nitrogen. Clipping removes 1 base from V and 3 bases from J, with 2 as the unmatched junction base count. Including the terminal cysteine and phenylalanine, the CDR3 comprises 14 residues. Kept here is only the CDR3 DNA, which spans 42 bases and is read in frame from base 1. Here the chain combines TRBV12-3 or TRBV12-4 and TRBJ2-7; TRBD2 matches 8 bases in the middle. Sequencing was done on a sample of PBMCs. This receptor was identified in a woman aged 40 to 50 in good health. The DNA is TGTGCCAGCAGTTTAGTCGCGGGAGGCTACGAGCAGTACTTC. The translation is CASSLVAGGYEQYF.